This T cell receptor (beta chain) appears in the sequencing data of a study of blood T cell repertoires in COVID-19. At the level of the study: Spain, Italy and the United States supplied samples that represented acute and convalescent COVID-19. Nucleic acid was either cDNA or gDNA, and it came from T cells, B-cell-depleted T cells, or PBMCs.

As processed by the authors: Reference gene primer amplification gave estimated nucleated cell counts. Assay: immunoSEQ multiplex PCR; the TCRdb copy retains only in-frame clones and omits some. That table furnishes V, J and clone size, whereas the DNA furnished D and trimming. This sample yields under 300,000 clones, of which 75% to 90% are seen a single time; 4% to 5% belongs to the top ten. Germline lookup yields CDR1 SGHAT and CDR2 FQNNGV. The CDR3 contains 15 residues. The J segment lost 3 bases and the V segment lost 5 bases, leaving 8 bases of the junction unmatched. The chain employs TRBV11-2 and TRBJ1-1, with 8 bases that match TRBD1. Sequencing was performed on peripheral blood. This receptor was identified in a woman aged 40 to 55 who had recovered from COVID-19. CDR3 bases: TGTGCCAGCAGCCTAATCCAGGGGGCTTACACTGAAGCTTTCTTT. Residues: CASSLIQGAYTEAFF.